Here is one TCR beta chain with its context. Its target antigen remains unknown. The record has no base qualities; no much larger clone is one base away. This sample stems from a study of blood T cell repertoires in COVID-19 (dated by TCRdb to 2018 to 2021). For the study in its entirety: Samples covering the acute and convalescent phases of COVID-19 were provided by collaborators in the United States, Italy and Spain. Sample metadata almost always included a de-identified subject ID, COVID-19 status, age in years and sex. Subjects who had been exposed to COVID-19, were actively infected with it, or had recovered from it provided the deeply sampled blood TCRbeta repertoires that made up the dataset. Samples came from the ongoing ImmuneRACE study (first 160 participants) plus 1,254 subjects from 6 global collaborators. The prospective study material was composed of cDNA or gDNA derived from T cells, B-cell-depleted T cells, or PBMCs. The repertoires were released in a freely available public database intended as a resource for research on the immune response to SARS-CoV-2. Where HLA class I and class II types were available, the types were taken from metadata supplied by the sample provider, not from assay-based typing. The investigation overall reported the following: Clinical and demographic metadata were provided uncurated, with the amount varying by source and participant.

In the prospective study, participants were about 18 to 89 years old, resided in approximately 22 geographic areas of the United States, and were enrolled through a virtual design. In the prospective study, participants were assigned to cohorts based on the clinical history participants reported in a screening survey and a study questionnaire. In the prospective study, whole blood, serum and a nasopharyngeal or oropharyngeal swab were collected from each participant by mobile phlebotomists. Participants in the prospective study had the option to provide additional blood draws and questionnaires over a 2-month period. Before DNA extraction, prospective study blood samples were shipped either frozen or at room temperature. The immunoSEQ Assay, a bias-controlled multiplex PCR, was used to amplify TCRbeta CDR3 regions from genomic DNA. On the authors' methods: The number of nucleated cells in each sample was estimated by amplification of reference gene primers within the assay. Sequence reads were collapsed and filtered to measure the absolute abundance of every unique TCRbeta CDR3 rearrangement. Productive Simpson clonality was computed per sample as the square root of Simpson's diversity index over productive rearrangements. Here the immuneACCESS table is served through TCRdb, limited to in-frame sequences with V and J called. Missing clones are a known gap in these copies; in checked studies unresolved V genes cover under half, and the rest lacks a known reason. V, J and clone size are taken as reported in that table, and D and trimming were inferred from the DNA itself. The sample table records around 250,000 clones; about nine tenths of these occur just once. Of the sample, over 1% falls within the top ten clones.

The sequence derives from a woman aged 40 to 50 with acute COVID-19. Sequenced: PBMCs or T cells enriched from blood (not recorded which).

The nucleotides read TGCAGCGTTGACCCTAGGACAGAGGTCGTTGGCTACACCTTC. Its protein is CSVDPRTEVVGYTF. Rearrangement joined TRBV29-1 to TRBJ1-2; D gene: possibly TRBD1, on 6 matching bases. Cut back by 3 bases and 7 bases, the V and J ends lie 18 bases apart. From the cysteine up to the phenylalanine, the CDR3 has a length of 14 residues. CDR3 DNA only is kept here, 42 bases in frame from base 1. CDR1 and CDR2 were assigned from the germline V gene as SQVTM and ANQGSEA.